A single TCR beta chain is shown here with its context. The study drew participants aged about 18 to 95 years from some 24 US areas. Cohort allocation depended upon clinical history that participants reported. These data come from a study of blood T cell repertoires in COVID-19. Study in general: Two negative PCRs, clearance, or symptom resolution had been documented for recovered Cohort 3 donors. Whether acute or convalescent, the COVID-19 samples came from the United States, Italy and Spain.

After removal of 4 bases from V and 8 bases from J, the junction contained 8 bases not matched to a gene. The CDR3 covers 15 residues. Germline V gives CDR1 ENHRY, CDR2 SYGVKD. Libraries were prepared by immunoSEQ multiplex PCR; TCRdb keeps only in-frame clonotypes and omits some of them. Of roughly 140,000 clones in the sample, approximately 87% are singletons; the top ten hold about 4%. The specimen sequenced was PBMCs or T cells enriched from blood (not recorded which). This TCR was recovered from a middle-aged man in a cohort exposed to, infected with or recovered from COVID-19 (not recorded which). The V call is TRBV10-3, the J call TRBJ1-4; 9 positions match TRBD1. CDR3 residues: CAISGGTGNGEKLFF. The CDR3, as DNA: TGTGCCATCAGTGGTGGGACAGGGAACGGCGAAAAACTGTTTTTT.